This T cell receptor beta chain stems from a study of cytomegalovirus exposure and HLA in healthy donors. Turning to the study itself: Genetic ancestry analysis placed approximately 79% of the 398 donors that were genotyped in the Caucasian-associated cluster.

With V trimmed by 2 bases and J by 3 bases, 2 bases remained unmatched. CDR3 length equals 15 residues. Germline V gene data show CDR1 as SGHRS and CDR2 as YFSETQ. In the PCR, 60 Vbeta and 13 Jbeta primers were used. The method was immunoSEQ multiplex PCR; TCRdb's version includes in-frame clones alone and lacks a portion of them. Of approximately 110,000 clones in the sample, approximately 79% were seen once. As regards this clone: The antigen is unknown.

Study-wide results and limits: Cytomegalovirus status was reportedly diagnosed by the classifier with high specificity and sensitivity. A few chains tied to CMV proved CMV antigen-specific in vitro. Analyses of presence/absence relied on an assumption of roughly uniform sequencing depth across donors.

The TCR was taken from a woman aged 40-49 years in good health and CMV-seronegative. The chain joins TRBV5-1 to TRBJ2-3, with 11 bases fitting TRBD2. Sequenced: PBMCs. The CDR3 coding sequence is TGCGCCAGCAGCTTCCTAGCGGGAGGAACAGATACGCAGTATTTT. This gives the protein CASSFLAGGTDTQYF.